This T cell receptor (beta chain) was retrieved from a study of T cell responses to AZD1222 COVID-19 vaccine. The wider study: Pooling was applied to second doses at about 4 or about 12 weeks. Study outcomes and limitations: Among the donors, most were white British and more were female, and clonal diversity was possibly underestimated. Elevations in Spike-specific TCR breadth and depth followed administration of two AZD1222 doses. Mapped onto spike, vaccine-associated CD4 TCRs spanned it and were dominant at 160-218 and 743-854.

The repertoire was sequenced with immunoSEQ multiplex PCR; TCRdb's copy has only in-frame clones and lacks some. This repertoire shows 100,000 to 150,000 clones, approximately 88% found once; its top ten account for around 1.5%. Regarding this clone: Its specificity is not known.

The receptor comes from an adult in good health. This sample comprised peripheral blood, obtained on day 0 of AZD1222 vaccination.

CDR3 sequence reads: CAIRQGLEHDYGYTF. DNA of the CDR3: TGTGCCATTCGGCAGGGGTTAGAGCATGACTATGGCTACACCTTC. The chain is built from TRBV10-3 and TRBJ1-2; possible D gene TRBD1, 6 bases. Trimming removed 9 bases from V and 3 bases from J, with 20 bases in between. CDR3 length: 15 amino acids. Germline V CDR1 and CDR2: ENHRY, SYGVKD.